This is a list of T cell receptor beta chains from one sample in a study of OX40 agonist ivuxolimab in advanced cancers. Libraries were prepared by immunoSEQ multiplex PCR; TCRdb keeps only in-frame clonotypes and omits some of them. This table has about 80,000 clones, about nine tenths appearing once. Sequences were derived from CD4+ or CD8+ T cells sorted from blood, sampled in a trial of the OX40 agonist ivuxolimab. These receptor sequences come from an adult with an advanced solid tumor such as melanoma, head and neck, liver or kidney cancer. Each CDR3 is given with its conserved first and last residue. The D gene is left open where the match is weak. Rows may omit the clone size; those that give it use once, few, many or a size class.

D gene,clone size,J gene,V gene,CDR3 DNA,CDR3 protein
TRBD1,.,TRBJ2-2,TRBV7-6,TGTGCCAGCAGCTGGGACAGGATAAACACCGGGGAGCTGTTTTTT,CASSWDRINTGELFF
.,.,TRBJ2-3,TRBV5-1,TGCGCCAGCAAGGAACAGGGCACAGATACGCAGTATTTT,CASKEQGTDTQYF
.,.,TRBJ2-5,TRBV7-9,TGTGCCAGCAGCTTATCTGCATCGGTAGAGACCCAGTACTTC,CASSLSASVETQYF
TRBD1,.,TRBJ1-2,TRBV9,TGTGCCAGCAGCTCCGGACAGGGAGATGGCTACACCTTC,CASSSGQGDGYTF
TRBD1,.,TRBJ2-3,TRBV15,TGTGCCACCAGCAGAGATAGTACAGGGGGGACAGATACGCAGTATTTT,CATSRDSTGGTDTQYF
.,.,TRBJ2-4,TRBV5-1,TGCGCCAGCAGCTTGGTCGGGACCGACGCGGGCAAAAACATTCAGTACTTC,CASSLVGTDAGKNIQYF
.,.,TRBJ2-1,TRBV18,TGTGCCAGCTCACGGAACCCAGGATGGTCAGGGGATGGTGAGCAGTTCTTC,CASSRNPGWSGDGEQFF
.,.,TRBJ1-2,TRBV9,TGTGCCAGCAGCCCTCGGGACACCAGTTACTATGGCTACACCTTC,CASSPRDTSYYGYTF
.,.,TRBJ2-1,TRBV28,TGTGCCAGCAGTGTCATTGGGGCGGGCATGGGTAATGAGCAGTTCTTC,CASSVIGAGMGNEQFF
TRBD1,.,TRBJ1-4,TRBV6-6,TGTGCCAGCAGTTTGAGTCCGGGACAGGGGCAGGGAAAACTGTTTTTT,CASSLSPGQGQGKLFF
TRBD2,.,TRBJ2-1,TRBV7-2,TGTGCCAGCAGCTTAGGGCTAGCGGGAGGGCCGGGTGAGCAGTTCTTC,CASSLGLAGGPGEQFF
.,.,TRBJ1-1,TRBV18,TGTGCCAGCTCACCACCTGGGAGCCCCTTGGCTTTCTTT,CASSPPGSPLAFF
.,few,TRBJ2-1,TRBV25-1,TGTGCCAGCAGTCCGGAAATCTACAATGAGCAGTTCTTC,CASSPEIYNEQFF
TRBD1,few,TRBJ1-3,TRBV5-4,TGTGCCAGCAGCTTGGGTGGGGACAGCGCCGGAAACACCATATATTTT,CASSLGGDSAGNTIYF
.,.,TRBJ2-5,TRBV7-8,TGTGCCAGCAGCTTAGAAAGGGGGGGAGAGACCCAGTACTTC,CASSLERGGETQYF
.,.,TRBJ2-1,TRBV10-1,TGCGCCACCCCGCCTAGGCAGAACAATGAGCAGTTCTTC,CATPPRQNNEQFF
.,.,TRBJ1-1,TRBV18,TGTGCCAGCTCACCAGCTTCGAACACTGAAGCTTTCTTT,CASSPASNTEAFF
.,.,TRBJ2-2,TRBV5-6,TGTGCCAGCAGCCCCGCTAGCACCGGGGAGCTGTTTTTT,CASSPASTGELFF
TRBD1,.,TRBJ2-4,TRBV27,TGTGCCAGCAGTGACAGGGTCGGAAACATTCAGTACTTC,CASSDRVGNIQYF
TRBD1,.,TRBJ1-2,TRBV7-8,TGTGCCAGCAGCGGCGGACAGGGAAGTGGCTACACCTTC,CASSGGQGSGYTF
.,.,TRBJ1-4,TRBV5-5,TGTGCCAGCAGCGTCGGGACCGCTAATGAAAAACTGTTTTTT,CASSVGTANEKLFF
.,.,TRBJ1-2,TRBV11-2,TGTGCCAGCAGCTCCCCCCGAGGCGGAGGAAATAACTATGGCTACACCTTC,CASSSPRGGGNNYGYTF
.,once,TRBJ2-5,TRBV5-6,TGTGCCAGCAGCTTCGAGGGGGAGACCCAGTACTTC,CASSFEGETQYF
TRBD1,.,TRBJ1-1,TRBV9,TGTGCCAGCAGCGCGGAGGGGGCCCTGGGGAACACTGAAGCTTTCTTT,CASSAEGALGNTEAFF
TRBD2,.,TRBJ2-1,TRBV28,TGTGCCAGCAGAACTAGCGGGAGTATGAATGAGCAGTTCTTC,CASRTSGSMNEQFF
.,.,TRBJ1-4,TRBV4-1,TGCGCCAGCAGCCAAGGGAGGTACGGGCAGCTTATTAATAAACTGTTTTTT,CASSQGRYGQLINKLFF
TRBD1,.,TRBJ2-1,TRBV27,TGTGCCAGCAGTTCTTACAGGGGGAGCGGACCCACCTACAATGAGCAGTTCTTC,CASSSYRGSGPTYNEQFF
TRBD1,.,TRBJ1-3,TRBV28,TGTGCCAGCAGTCGGGCTGGGACAGGCCCTGGAAACACCATATATTTT,CASSRAGTGPGNTIYF
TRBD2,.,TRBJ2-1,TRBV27,TGTGCCAGCAGTTCCCCTAGCGGGGGGGACAATGAGCAGTTCTTC,CASSSPSGGDNEQFF
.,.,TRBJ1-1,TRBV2,TGTGCCAGCCTCTTTCACGGGACGAACACTGAAGCTTTCTTT,CASLFHGTNTEAFF
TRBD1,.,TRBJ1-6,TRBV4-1,TGCGCCAGCAGCCAAGGGCCCCACAGGGGGCATTCACCCCTCCACTTT,CASSQGPHRGHSPLHF
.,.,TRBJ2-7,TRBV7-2,TGTGCCAGCAGCTTAGGAGGCCCTGTACTCTCCTACGAGCAGTACTTC,CASSLGGPVLSYEQYF
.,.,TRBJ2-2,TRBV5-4,TGTGCCAGCAGCTTGGTGGGAAGGAACACCGGGGAGCTGTTTTTT,CASSLVGRNTGELFF
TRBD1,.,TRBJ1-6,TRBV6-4,TGTGCCAGCAGAGGGACAGGGCCTTATAATTCACCCCTCCACTTT,CASRGTGPYNSPLHF
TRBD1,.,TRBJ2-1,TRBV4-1,TGCGCCAGCAGCCAAGGACCGACAGGGGCCAAGAACAATGAGCAGTTCTTC,CASSQGPTGAKNNEQFF
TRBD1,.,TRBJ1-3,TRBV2,TGTGCCAGCAGTGATCGTATGGGGACAGGGCTAAAATATTTT,CASSDRMGTGLKYF
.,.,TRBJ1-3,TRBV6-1,TGTGCCAGCAGTGAGGAAGCGGGGGTTGAGAGAAACACCATATATTTT,CASSEEAGVERNTIYF
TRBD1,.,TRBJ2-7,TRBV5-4,TGTGCCAGCAGCGCCTCCATGACAGGGGGTTTCTACGAGCAGTACTTC,CASSASMTGGFYEQYF
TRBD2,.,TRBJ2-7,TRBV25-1,TGTGCCAGCAGTGAGCTAGCGGGAGTGTCCTACGAGCAGTACTTC,CASSELAGVSYEQYF
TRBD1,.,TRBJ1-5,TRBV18,TGTGCCAGCTCACCTTCGGCAGGGGGCGCCGGGGGCAATCAGCCCCAGCATTTT,CASSPSAGGAGGNQPQHF